The rows below give T cell receptor beta chains drawn from one sample of a study of breast tumors, draining lymph nodes, adjacent tissues. In TCRdb, the multiplex PCR reads were re-called with MiXCR into one record per CDR3 protein. The sample records around 19,000 distinct CDR3 sequences, around 33% being singletons. The sample consisted of breast tumor tissue. The receptors derive from a female donor with breast cancer. Some clones in this sample may be carry-over from other donors' samples. Each CDR3 is given with its conserved first and last residue. A D gene is named only where the DNA matches it firmly. The size entry is marked missing in some rows and otherwise reads once, few, many or a size class.

TRBJ1-6 | TRBV6-5 | - | - | CASSFGGSPLHF | TGTGCCAGCAGTTTTGGAGGATCACCCCTCCACTTT
TRBJ2-1 | TRBV5-1 | many | - | CASSLAMRELYNEQFF | TGCGCCAGCAGCTTGGCCATGCGGGAACTCTACAATGAGCAGTTCTTC
TRBJ1-1 | TRBV11-2 | - | - | CASSLEIGTEAFF | TGTGCCAGCAGCTTAGAAATTGGCACTGAAGCTTTCTTT
TRBJ2-1 | TRBV7-9 | - | - | CASTLRGGYNEQLF | TGTGCCAGCACCCTAAGGGGGGGTTACAATGAGCAGCTCTTC
TRBJ2-2 | TRBV19 | many | - | CASNKGHQTGELFF | TGTGCCAGTAATAAGGGACACCAGACCGGGGAGCTGTTTTTT
TRBJ2-1 | TRBV20-1 | - | - | CSARSGGADYNEQFF | TGCAGTGCTAGGTCTGGGGGGGCAGACTACAATGAGCAGTTCTTC
TRBJ2-1 | TRBV15 | many | - | CATSRDFQMGREYNEQFF | TGTGCCACCAGCAGAGATTTTCAAATGGGGCGGGAATACAATGAGCAGTTCTTC
TRBJ2-7 | TRBV30 | many | - | CAWSSSEPYEQYF | TGTGCCTGGAGTTCTAGCGAACCGTACGAGCAGTACTTC
TRBJ2-7 | TRBV13 | many | TRBD1 | CASSRGGTGEQYF | TGTGCCAGCAGCCGAGGGGGGACAGGGGAGCAGTACTTC
TRBJ2-7 | TRBV11-2 | - | TRBD2 | CASSQTSGGFYEQYF | TGTGCCAGCAGCCAGACTAGCGGGGGATTTTACGAGCAGTACTTC
TRBJ2-2 | TRBV2 | many | - | CASSASTGDFLTGELFF | TGTGCCAGCAGTGCCTCCACAGGGGACTTCCTCACCGGGGAGCTGTTTTTT
TRBJ1-5 | TRBV5-6 | many | - | CASSLAGSGSNQPQHF | TGTGCCAGCAGCTTGGCCGGGAGCGGTAGCAATCAGCCCCAGCATTTT
TRBJ2-3 | TRBV5-1 | many | TRBD2 | CASSSGTSRDDTQYF | TGCGCCAGCAGCTCGGGGACTAGCCGCGACGATACGCAGTATTTT
TRBJ1-5 | TRBV18 | many | - | CASSPWGGAEPQHF | TGTGCCAGCTCACCTTGGGGGGGCGCAGAGCCCCAGCATTTT
TRBJ2-1 | TRBV20-1 | many | - | CSAPMNYNEQFF | TGCAGTGCCCCCATGAATTACAATGAGCAGTTCTTC
TRBJ1-5 | TRBV4-2 | medium-sized | - | CASSQDSAKGGHQPQHF | TGTGCCAGCAGCCAAGATTCCGCAAAGGGCGGCCATCAGCCCCAGCATTTT
TRBJ2-2 | TRBV7-7 | - | - | CASSLPLSGELFF | TGTGCTAGCAGCTTACCTTTATCCGGGGAGCTGTTTTTT
TRBJ1-2 | TRBV20-1 | once | TRBD1 | CSAPTGQGYTF | TGCAGTGCGCCGACAGGGCAGGGCTACACCTTC
TRBJ2-4 | TRBV19 | - | - | CAISTLSAKNIQYF | TGTGCCATTAGTACCCTTTCGGCCAAAAACATTCAGTACTTC
TRBJ2-1 | TRBV20-1 | many | - | CSGASGSNEQFF | TGCAGTGGGGCCAGTGGATCCAATGAGCAGTTCTTC
TRBJ1-1 | TRBV4-3 | many | - | CASSQDWGRTEAFF | TGCGCCAGCAGCCAAGACTGGGGGCGGACTGAAGCTTTCTTT
TRBJ2-1 | TRBV20-1 | medium-sized | - | CSARGSGHSGGEQFF | TGCAGTGCTAGAGGATCGGGTCATTCCGGGGGTGAGCAGTTCTTC
TRBJ1-1 | TRBV7-8 | - | - | CASSQNTEAFF | TGTGCCAGCAGCCAAAACACTGAAGCTTTCTTT
TRBJ2-5 | TRBV10-3 | many | TRBD2 | CAISEGAGGYQETQYF | TGTGCCATCAGTGAAGGTGCGGGAGGGTACCAAGAGACCCAGTACTTC
TRBJ2-7 | TRBV7-9 | many | - | CASSLANALIYEQYF | TGTGCCAGCAGCTTAGCGAACGCTCTCATCTACGAGCAGTACTTC
TRBJ2-1 | TRBV7-7 | medium-sized | TRBD2 | CASSEGLGLQQFF | TGTGCTAGCAGCGAGGGACTAGGGCTTCAGCAGTTCTTC
TRBJ1-3 | TRBV13 | many | - | CASSLKAGTNTIYF | TGTGCCAGCAGCTTAAAGGCAGGGACAAACACCATATATTTT
TRBJ1-5 | TRBV28 | many | - | CASSRTDRRNQPQHF | TGTGCCAGCAGTCGGACAGACCGGCGCAATCAGCCCCAGCATTTT
TRBJ2-7 | TRBV10-3 | many | TRBD2 | CAISAGTSGSSFTLEQYF | TGTGCCATCAGCGCCGGGACTAGCGGGAGTTCGTTTACCCTCGAGCAGTACTTC
TRBJ2-7 | TRBV30 | many | TRBD2 | CAWSGSGRGQYF | TGTGCCTGGAGTGGGTCGGGGAGGGGGCAGTACTTC
TRBJ2-7 | TRBV7-6 | medium-sized | - | CASSLAHGGSYEQYF | TGTGCCAGCAGCTTAGCGCACGGGGGTTCCTACGAGCAGTACTTC
TRBJ1-4 | TRBV12-3/TRBV12-4 | - | - | CASTPEVGEKLFF | TGTGCCAGTACCCCCGAGGTCGGGGAAAAACTGTTTTTT